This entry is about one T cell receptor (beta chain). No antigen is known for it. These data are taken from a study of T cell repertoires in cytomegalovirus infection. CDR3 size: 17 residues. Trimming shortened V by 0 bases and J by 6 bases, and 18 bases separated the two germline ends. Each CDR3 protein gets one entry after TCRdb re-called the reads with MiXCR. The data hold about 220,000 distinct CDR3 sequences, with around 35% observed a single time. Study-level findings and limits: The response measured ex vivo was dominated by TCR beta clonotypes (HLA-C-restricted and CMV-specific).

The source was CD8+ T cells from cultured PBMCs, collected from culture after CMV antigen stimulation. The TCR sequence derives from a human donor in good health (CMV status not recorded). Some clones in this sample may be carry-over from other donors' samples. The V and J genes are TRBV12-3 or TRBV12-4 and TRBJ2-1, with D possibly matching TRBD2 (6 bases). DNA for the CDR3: TGTGCCAGCAGTTTAGCACCCCCGGGACTCACGTTCAATGAGCAGTTCTTC. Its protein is CASSLAPPGLTFNEQFF.